These 9 T cell receptor beta chains were sequenced from one sample in a study of T cell repertoires in cytomegalovirus infection. MiXCR, applied by TCRdb to the reads, yields one record per CDR3 protein. The sample lists about 200,000 distinct CDR3 sequences; 8% to 10% were seen once. The specimen was PBMCs. The receptors shown here come from a human donor in good health (CMV status not recorded). Some clones in this sample may be carry-over from other donors' samples.

The rearrangement uses TRBV20-1 and TRBJ2-3; TRBD2 agrees at 11 bases. Germline CDR1 and CDR2: DFQATT and SNEGSKA (reference sequence). V gave up 6 bases and J gave up 7 bases; unmatched junction bases: 9. The CDR3 consists of 14 residues. The CDR3 nucleotides are TGCAGTGCCCGGTTAGCGGGGGGGACGCATACGCAGTATTTT. Amino acid sequence: CSARLAGGTHTQYF.

The sample holds many counts of this clonotype. CDR3 DNA sequence: TGTGCCAGTAGTCCCTTCACAGGGTCAAATCAGCCCCAGCATTTT. It is translated as CASSPFTGSNQPQHF. The V call is TRBV19, the J call TRBJ1-5; D might be TRBD1 (6 bases). The germline V gene encodes CDR1 LNHDA and CDR2 SQIVND (reference sequence). Trimming removed 5 bases at V and 4 bases at J, with 15 bases between. The CDR3 is 15 residues long.

This clonotype was observed a handful of times. The chain has TRBV28 and TRBJ1-2; TRBD1 matches at 8 bases. CDR3 length equals 15 residues. Trimming removed 5 bases from V and 4 bases from J; junction bases left unmatched: 9. CDR1 and CDR2 from the germline V gene are MDHEN and SYDVKM. This CDR3 is CASSPETGVLYGYTF. CDR3 nucleotide sequence: TGTGCCAGCAGTCCCGAGACAGGGGTCCTCTATGGCTACACCTTC.

The chain carries TRBV7-2 and TRBJ1-2; 8 nucleotides align to TRBD1. The V gene end was trimmed by 5 bases and the J gene end by 7 bases; junction bases not matched to a gene: 9. The V gene's germline CDR1 is SGHTA and CDR2 FQGNSA. CDR3 length equals 14 residues. The chain's CDR3 is CASSALGTGLGYTF. The CDR3 region has the DNA TGTGCCAGCAGCGCTCTCGGGACAGGACTTGGCTACACCTTC.

V usage is TRBV6-2 or TRBV6-3 and J usage is TRBJ2-7, with 9 bases fitting TRBD2. The length of the CDR3 is 13 residues. V lost 6 bases, J lost 12 bases, and 12 bases stayed unmatched. Per the germline V gene, CDR1 is MNHEY and CDR2 is SVGEGT. The CDR3 nucleotides read TGTGCCAGCAGAAACCCCCCCGGGACTAGCACGTACTTC. Residues: CASRNPPGTSTYF.

Many counts were recorded for this clonotype. The V call is TRBV12-3 or TRBV12-4, the J call TRBJ2-3, with D possibly TRBD1 on 5 matching bases. V shed 1 base and J shed 0 bases, with 8 bases lying between them. The CDR3 sequence is 15 residues long. CDR3 residues: CASSLVGPSTDTQYF. In DNA, the CDR3 is TGTGCCAGCAGTTTAGTGGGGCCTAGCACAGATACGCAGTATTTT.

Ten or more counts support this clonotype. V usage is TRBV28 and J usage is TRBJ2-7; TRBD2 might be the D (6 bases). V gave up 5 bases and J gave up 4 bases, with 12 bases separating them. CDR3 size: 13 residues. Germline V gene sequence: CDR1 MDHEN, CDR2 SYDVKM. The CDR3 spells CASSLLGGYEQYF. The CDR3 DNA reads as TGTGCCAGCAGTCTACTCGGGGGTTACGAGCAGTACTTC.

Ten or more counts support this clonotype. The chain couples TRBV6-5 to TRBJ2-1; tentative D call: TRBD2 (5 bases). Germline CDR1 is MNHEY and CDR2 is SVGAGI. V shed 2 bases and J shed 0 bases, with 11 bases lying between them. This CDR3 has 16 residues. Here the CDR3 DNA reads TGTGCCAGCAGTTACACGGACTCCTCCTCCTACAATGAGCAGTTCTTC. Amino acids: CASSYTDSSSYNEQFF.

Comments on this clonotype: Possible read error: a much larger clone is one base away. The chain combines TRBV2 with TRBJ2-7; D is undetermined. Germline V CDR1 and CDR2: SNHLY, FYNNEI. V was pared by 6 bases and J by 6 bases, with 18 bases between. The CDR3 runs to 14 residues. For the CDR3, the DNA is TGTGCCAGCAGCGTTGGTACAACCCGGACCGAGCAGTACTTC. This gives the protein CASSVGTTRTEQYF.